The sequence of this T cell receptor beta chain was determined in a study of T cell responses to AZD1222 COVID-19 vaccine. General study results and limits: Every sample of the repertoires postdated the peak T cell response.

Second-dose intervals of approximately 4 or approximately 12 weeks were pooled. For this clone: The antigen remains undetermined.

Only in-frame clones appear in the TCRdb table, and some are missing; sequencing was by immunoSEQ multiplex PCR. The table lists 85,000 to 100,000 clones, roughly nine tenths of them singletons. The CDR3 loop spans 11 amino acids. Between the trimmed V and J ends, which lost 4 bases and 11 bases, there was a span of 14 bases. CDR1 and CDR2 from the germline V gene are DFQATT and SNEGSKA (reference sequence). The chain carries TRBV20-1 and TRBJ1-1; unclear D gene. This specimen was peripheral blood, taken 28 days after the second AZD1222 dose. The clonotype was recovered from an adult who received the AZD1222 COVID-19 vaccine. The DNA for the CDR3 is TGCAGTGCTAACCTCAACCTGGGGGCTTTCTTT. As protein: CSANLNLGAFF.